These 23 T cell receptor beta chains share one sample of origin, sequenced in a study of cytomegalovirus exposure and HLA in healthy donors. PCR primers comprised 60 Vbeta and 13 Jbeta primers. The data were produced by immunoSEQ multiplex PCR, yet TCRdb's version contains in-frame clones alone and is incomplete. The repertoire consists of around 86,000 clones, with 60% to 80% occurring once and the leading ten covering approximately 6%. What was sequenced was PBMCs. Source of these receptors: a female donor in good health and CMV-seronegative.

The sample holds a few counts of this clone. V usage is TRBV15 and J usage is TRBJ2-2, with D perhaps matching TRBD2 (6 bases). The ends were cut back, 6 bases at V and 3 bases at J, with 11 bases in the middle. This CDR3 has 14 residues. Germline CDR1 reads LNHNV; CDR2 reads YYDKDF (reference sequence). The CDR3 DNA reads TGTGCCACCAGTCGCGGGGCGGACACCGGGGAGCTGTTTTTT. It yields the protein CATSRGADTGELFF.

This chain joins TRBV4-2 and TRBJ2-7, with TRBD1 as a possible D gene (7 bases). Trimming took off 3 bases at V and 0 bases at J, with 15 bases between the two ends. This CDR3 has 16 residues. From germline, CDR1 is LGHNA and CDR2 YNFKEQ. The CDR3 loop reads CASSQEGQRSSYEQYF. As DNA, the CDR3 is TGTGCCAGCAGCCAGGAGGGACAGAGAAGCTCCTACGAGCAGTACTTC.

The chain employs TRBV28 and TRBJ2-3; D may be TRBD2 (5 bases). Trimming left V 7 bases short and J 0 bases short, with 14 bases between. Germline V lookup: CDR1 MDHEN, CDR2 SYDVKM. This CDR3 is 15 amino acids long. The CDR3 DNA reads as TGTGCCAGCACCGGGCTAGCCCCTAGCACAGATACGCAGTATTTT. Translated, it gives CASTGLAPSTDTQYF.

The chain's CDR3 is CAWSTIIRNTEAFF. CDR3 bases: TGTGCCTGGAGCACTATCATCAGGAACACTGAAGCTTTCTTT. The chain employs TRBV30 and TRBJ1-1, with D hard to call. This CDR3 spans 14 amino acids. Germline CDR1 is GTSNPN and CDR2 is SVGIG (reference sequence). Trimming removed 3 bases at V and 1 base at J, with 12 bases between.

This clone has just a few counts. The V call is TRBV27, the J call TRBJ1-5, with D possibly matching TRBD1 (6 bases). The CDR3 contains 14 residues. The germline V gene encodes CDR1 MNHEY and CDR2 SMNVEV (reference sequence). V was cut by 5 bases and J by 6 bases, with 14 bases left in between. The CDR3 sequence is CASSPHREGQPQHF. CDR3 nucleotides: TGTGCCAGCAGTCCCCACAGGGAAGGTCAGCCCCAGCATTTT.

This sequence joins TRBV7-9 and TRBJ2-7; 7 bases are shared with TRBD1. This CDR3 region has 13 residues. Germline loops: CDR1 SEHNR, CDR2 FQNEAQ (reference sequence). Trimming cost V 5 bases and J 2 bases; bases outside gene matches: 3. CDR3 coding DNA: TGTGCCAGCAGCCAACAGGGGCCCTACGAGCAGTACTTC. Translating it yields CASSQQGPYEQYF.

The count of this clone is one. CDR3 DNA sequence: TGCAGCGCTGGGACAGGGGTTCGACTAGCGGGAGGCCTACAGTTCTTC. Translating gives CSAGTGVRLAGGLQFF. The chain employs TRBV29-1 and TRBJ2-1, with TRBD2 matching over 13 bases. The CDR3 contains 16 residues. CDR1 and CDR2 (germline): SQVTM, ANQGSEA. J was trimmed by 13 bases and V by 7 bases; bases with no gene match: 19.

The chain recombines TRBV11-1 with TRBJ1-2, with D hard to call. Germline CDR1 is SGHAT and CDR2 is FQDESV (reference sequence). Deletions cut 5 bases from V and 3 bases from J, with 7 bases between. The CDR3 extends over 12 amino acids. This chain's CDR3 is CASSIGDYGYTF. The DNA for the CDR3 is TGTGCCAGCAGCATCGGGGACTATGGCTACACCTTC.

The chain employs TRBV10-2 and TRBJ2-5, with D possibly TRBD2 on 5 matching bases. The V and J ends lost 3 bases and 4 bases respectively, with 9 bases between them. Germline values: CDR1 WSHSY, CDR2 SAAADI. This CDR3 spans 13 amino acids. CDR3 amino acids: CASSEGGGETQYF. For the CDR3, the DNA is TGCGCCAGCAGTGAAGGCGGAGGAGAGACCCAGTACTTC.

This rearrangement joins TRBV5-1 to TRBJ2-3; TRBD2 agrees at 7 bases. This CDR3 has 15 amino acids. J gave up 2 bases and V 4 bases, and 7 bases lay outside the gene matches. Germline V lookup: CDR1 SGHRS, CDR2 YFSETQ. CDR3 in amino acids: CASSPRDYYTDTQYF. CDR3 sequence (DNA): TGCGCCAGCAGCCCAAGGGACTACTACACAGATACGCAGTATTTT.

The chain has TRBV5-1 and TRBJ2-2; 7 nucleotides agree with TRBD2. Germline assignment: CDR1 SGHRS and CDR2 YFSETQ. The length of the CDR3 is 15 residues. Trimming removed 4 bases from V and 0 bases from J; junction bases left unmatched: 3. CDR3 loop: CASSLTSSNTGELFF. CDR3 coding DNA: TGCGCCAGCAGCCTGACTAGCTCGAACACCGGGGAGCTGTTTTTT.

This clone was counted a single time. The chain joins TRBV6-5 to TRBJ2-3; D unresolved. V was clipped by 7 bases and J by 1 base, with 9 bases between them. Germline CDR1 is MNHEY and CDR2 is SVGAGI. CDR3 length: 13 residues. The CDR3 loop is CASTLPGTDTQYF. In nucleotides, the CDR3 is TGTGCCAGCACTTTGCCGGGCACAGATACGCAGTATTTT.

The rearrangement uses TRBV7-8 and TRBJ2-7, with 12 bases that match TRBD1. V dropped 4 bases and J dropped 1; count of bases not matched to a gene: 2. Per germline, CDR1 SGHVS and CDR2 FQNEAQ. The CDR3 runs to 15 residues. CDR3 sequence: CASSWGQGASYEQYF. The CDR3 DNA follows: TGTGCCAGCAGCTGGGGACAGGGGGCATCCTACGAGCAGTACTTC.

This chain uses TRBV10-3 with TRBJ2-5; TRBD2 matches at 7 bases. This CDR3 has 14 residues. V was pared by 6 bases and J by 0 bases, with 4 bases of the junction left unmatched. Per germline, CDR1 ENHRY and CDR2 SYGVKD. The CDR3 coding sequence is TGTGCCATCAGCCCGCGGGGGTACCAAGAGACCCAGTACTTC. Amino acid sequence: CAISPRGYQETQYF.

The chain joins TRBV25-1 to TRBJ2-5; D is unresolved. V was clipped by 1 base and J by 7 bases, with 7 bases between them. CDR3 length equals 12 residues. The germline V gene has CDR1 MGHDK and CDR2 SYGVNS. CDR3 sequence: CASSELVGTQYF. The DNA of the CDR3 is TGTGCCAGCAGTGAATTAGTTGGGACCCAGTACTTC.

The V and J genes are TRBV9 and TRBJ1-4, with D tentatively TRBD1 (5 bases). The ends were cut back, 4 bases at V and 8 bases at J, with 18 bases in the middle. Germline values: CDR1 SGDLS, CDR2 YYNGEE. The CDR3 has 15 amino acids. The CDR3 loop is CASSPSPGVGEKLFF. The CDR3 DNA is TGTGCCAGCAGCCCCTCTCCGGGGGTAGGGGAAAAACTGTTTTTT.

This rearrangement joins TRBV5-4 to TRBJ2-3; no clear D gene. V gave up 0 bases and J gave up 0 bases, with 11 bases separating them. The CDR3 length is 16 residues. Germline V lookup: CDR1 SGHNT, CDR2 YYREEE (reference sequence). Here the CDR3 DNA reads TGTGCCAGCAGCTTGGACCCCCGGGTTAGCACAGATACGCAGTATTTT. Its protein product is CASSLDPRVSTDTQYF.

The chain employs TRBV7-6 and TRBJ2-3, with D unresolved. The CDR3 length is 16 residues. V was cut by 7 bases and J by 1 base, with 18 bases left in between. The germline V gene encodes CDR1 SGHVS and CDR2 FNYEAQ. The CDR3, as DNA: TGTGCCAGCACCCTGACACCTCCAAAGGGCACAGATACGCAGTATTTT. Translating it yields CASTLTPPKGTDTQYF.

The J gene is TRBJ1-1, the V gene TRBV15; D gene unclear. This CDR3 is 14 amino acids long. CDR1 is LNHNV, CDR2 YYDKDF, per germline (reference sequence). V was pared by 0 bases and J by 5 bases, with 10 bases between. CDR3 region: CATSREGAGTEAFF. Here the CDR3 DNA reads TGTGCCACCAGCAGAGAGGGAGCCGGGACTGAAGCTTTCTTT.

The V call is TRBV7-3, the J call TRBJ2-3; 10 bases agree with TRBD2. The V gene end was trimmed by 5 bases and the J gene end by 1 base; junction bases not matched to a gene: 3. CDR1 and CDR2 from the germline V gene are SGHTA and FQGTGA. The CDR3 runs 15 residues. CDR3 region: CASSATSGGTDTQYF. The CDR3 DNA reads as TGTGCCAGCAGCGCCACTAGCGGGGGCACAGATACGCAGTATTTT.

The chain couples TRBV27 to TRBJ1-2; a weak D match, TRBD1 (6 bases). In germline, CDR1 is MNHEY, CDR2 SMNVEV (reference sequence). The V and J ends lost 4 bases and 8 bases respectively, with 14 bases between them. This CDR3 comprises 13 residues. CDR3 residues: CASSYTGNFGYTF. The CDR3 region has the DNA TGTGCCAGCAGTTATACAGGGAACTTCGGCTACACCTTC.

This chain links TRBV5-1 with TRBJ2-5; maybe TRBD1 (6 bases). This CDR3 contains 14 residues. Germline V gives CDR1 SGHRS, CDR2 YFSETQ. Trimming removed 4 bases at V and 2 bases at J, with 12 bases between. DNA for the CDR3: TGCGCCAGCAGCGTGGGGACATCGCAAGAGACCCAGTACTTC. Protein sequence: CASSVGTSQETQYF.

The chain employs TRBV10-3 and TRBJ2-5; maybe TRBD2 (7 bases). Germline lookup yields CDR1 ENHRY and CDR2 SYGVKD. Trimming left V 2 bases short and J 2 bases short, with 9 bases between. This CDR3 contains 14 residues. The CDR3 reads CAISEEGGQETQYF. The CDR3, as DNA: TGTGCCATCAGTGAGGAGGGGGGGCAAGAGACCCAGTACTTC.